The TCR beta chain described here comes from a study of glioma-infiltrating T cells after dendritic cell vaccination. Study context: Patients received autologous tumor lysate-pulsed dendritic cell vaccination between about 2003 and 2013. Findings of the study overall: Patients with more pretreatment TILs had longer time to progression and survival.

CDR1 and CDR2 from the germline V gene are LGHNA and YNFKEQ. The CDR3 is made up of 16 amino acids. Trimming removed 4 bases from V and 4 bases from J; junction bases left unmatched: 9. The protocol was immunoSEQ multiplex PCR, while the TCRdb copy is restricted to in-frame clones and leaves out a portion. The top ten clones hold 2% to 2.5% of a sample with around 78,000 clones, around 86% of them seen once. Time point indicated: after dendritic cell vaccination, including at tumor progression/relapse. Details on this clone: Its cognate antigen is unknown.

The receptor was derived from a human donor with glioblastoma. The sample in question was blood, obtained after dendritic cell vaccination. This chain uses TRBV4-2 with TRBJ2-7; 11 bases match TRBD2. The CDR3 DNA sequence: TGTGCCAGCAGCCCCTCATCGACTAGCGGGACATACGAGCAGTACTTC. It encodes CASSPSSTSGTYEQYF.